This passage covers 12 T cell receptor beta chains from one sample sequenced in a study of beta chain features in type 1 diabetes. Broader study findings: Moderate yet significant TCRB CDR3 shortening was seen in Type 1 diabetes patients in all four CD4+ subsets.

cDNA synthesis used the whole RNA isolate, giving expressed TCRB sequences. Data came from immunoSEQ multiplex PCR; TCRdb stores just in-frame clones and leaves some out. The table includes roughly 160,000 clones, around 8.6% detected once. Their antigen targets remain unknown. Sequenced material: central memory CD4+ T cells from blood. The source of these receptors is a woman under 30 with type 1 diabetes.

The table lists this clone with a few counts. The chain has TRBV11-3 and TRBJ2-1; 8 bases fit TRBD2. This CDR3 is built from 15 residues. Germline V lookup: CDR1 SGHNT, CDR2 YENEEA. The ends lost 5 bases at V and 9 bases at J; junction bases unmatched: 12. The CDR3 bases are TGTGCCAGCAGCCGTCCTAGCGGGCTACGGGGTGAGCAGTTCTTC. Protein product: CASSRPSGLRGEQFF.

In this sample, this clone turned up a few times. The chain is built from TRBV5-4 and TRBJ1-1; TRBD1 might be the D (6 bases). The germline V and J ends were trimmed by 0 bases and 7 bases, with 10 bases remaining between them. The germline CDR1 and CDR2 sequences are SGHNT and YYREEE (reference sequence). This CDR3 is built from 13 residues. CDR3: CASSLEVRGEAFF. CDR3 nucleotide sequence: TGTGCCAGCAGCTTGGAGGTCAGGGGTGAAGCTTTCTTT. The full variable domain, in which reference TRBV5-4 and TRBJ1-1 provide the parts outside the CDR3, is ETGVTQSPTHLIKTRGQQVTLRCSSQSGHNTVSWYQQALGQGPQFIFQYYREEENGRGNFPPRFSGLQFPNYSSELNVNALELDDSALYLCASSLEVRGEAFFGQGTRLTVV.

The V call is TRBV7-3, the J call TRBJ2-3; tentatively, D is TRBD1 (5 bases). Trimming took 5 bases from V and 0 from J, leaving 9 bases between them. There are 14 residues in the CDR3. CDR1 SGHTA and CDR2 FQGTGA come from the germline V gene. The CDR3 nucleotides are TGTGCCAGCAGCCCTGGGGCTAGCACAGATACGCAGTATTTT. Its translation: CASSPGASTDTQYF.

The chain is built from TRBV6-6 and TRBJ1-1, with 8 bases lining up with TRBD1. Unmatched junction bases numbered 2, after V lost 5 bases and J lost 3 bases. The germline V gene encodes CDR1 MNHNY and CDR2 SVGAGI (reference sequence). This CDR3 has 13 amino acids. The CDR3 sequence is CASSATGDTEAFF. As DNA, the CDR3 is TGTGCCAGCAGTGCGACAGGGGACACTGAAGCTTTCTTT.

A few counts support this clone. The rearrangement links TRBV30 to TRBJ1-1; D not resolved. Trimming cost V 2 bases and J 3 bases, with 7 bases left between them. CDR3 length: 12 amino acids. From germline, CDR1 is GTSNPN and CDR2 SVGIG (reference sequence). DNA for the CDR3: TGTGCCTGGAGTCTCCAGTACACTGAAGCTTTCTTT. Translated, it gives CAWSLQYTEAFF. The whole variable domain, filled in from reference TRBV30 and TRBJ1-1, reads SQTIHQWPATLVQPVGSPLSLECTVEGTSNPNLYWYRQAAGRGLQLLFYSVGIGQISSEVPQNLSASRPQDRQFILSSKKLLLSDSGFYLCAWSLQYTEAFFGQGTRLTVV.

The chain has TRBV7-2 and TRBJ2-7, with TRBD2 matching 13 bases. Germline V gene data show CDR1 as SGHTA and CDR2 as FQGNSA. The CDR3 covers 17 residues. With V trimmed by 5 bases and J by 3 bases, 10 bases remained unmatched. The CDR3 coding sequence is TGTGCCAGCAGCACCCCACTAGCGGGGGGGCGCAGCTACGAGCAGTACTTC. Protein product: CASSTPLAGGRSYEQYF.

The chain uses TRBV7-9 and TRBJ2-3, with 10 bases fitting TRBD2. V gave up 4 bases and J gave up 1 base; unmatched junction bases: 8. The length of the CDR3 is 17 residues. Germline values: CDR1 SEHNR, CDR2 FQNEAQ (reference sequence). CDR3 in amino acids: CASSSRPSGSGTDTQYF. In nucleotides, the CDR3 is TGTGCCAGCAGCTCGAGACCTAGCGGGAGTGGCACAGATACGCAGTATTTT.

The rearrangement links TRBV5-8 to TRBJ2-7, with a possible D match to TRBD1 (5 bases). Germline V lookup: CDR1 SGHTS, CDR2 YDEGEE. This CDR3 contains 15 residues. V lost 4 bases and J 2 bases, leaving 16 bases between the germline ends. CDR3 sequence reads: CASSHRSRAAYEQYF. Written as DNA, the CDR3 is TGTGCCAGCAGCCATCGTAGCAGGGCCGCCTACGAGCAGTACTTC.

The rearrangement uses TRBV11-2 and TRBJ2-5; the match to TRBD1 covers 8 bases. Germline V gene sequence: CDR1 SGHAT, CDR2 FQNNGV. This CDR3 has 15 amino acids. With V trimmed by 5 bases and J by 5 bases, 10 bases remained unmatched. The CDR3 DNA reads as TGTGCCAGCAGCCGACTCACAGGGGGGCACGAGACCCAGTACTTC. Translation: CASSRLTGGHETQYF.

The CDR3 loop is CASSAQTGGPRGYTF. The CDR3 DNA is TGTGCCAGCAGCGCCCAGACAGGGGGCCCCCGCGGCTACACCTTC. V and J are TRBV11-2 and TRBJ1-2; TRBD1 aligns across 10 bases. Germline V CDR1 and CDR2: SGHAT, FQNNGV. This CDR3 spans 15 amino acids. The junction had 11 bases not matched to a gene; V was cut back by 5 bases and J by 8 bases.

The chain carries TRBV19 and TRBJ1-5, with 8 bases matching TRBD1. This CDR3 is built from 14 residues. The V and J ends lost 3 bases and 7 bases, in that order; junction bases with no gene match: 5. Germline V lookup: CDR1 LNHDA, CDR2 SQIVND (reference sequence). The DNA of the CDR3 is TGTGCCAGTAGTATCGGACAGGGTTTCCAGCCCCAGCATTTT. Its protein product is CASSIGQGFQPQHF.

The chain links TRBV27 to TRBJ1-1; D is unclear. The CDR3 sequence is 17 residues long. The germline V and J ends were trimmed by 5 bases and 1 base, with 20 bases remaining between them. Germline CDR1 reads MNHEY; CDR2 reads SMNVEV (reference sequence). CDR3 residues: CASSRRSGNSENTEAFF. Written as DNA, the CDR3 is TGTGCCAGCAGTAGGAGGTCAGGAAATTCGGAGAACACTGAAGCTTTCTTT.